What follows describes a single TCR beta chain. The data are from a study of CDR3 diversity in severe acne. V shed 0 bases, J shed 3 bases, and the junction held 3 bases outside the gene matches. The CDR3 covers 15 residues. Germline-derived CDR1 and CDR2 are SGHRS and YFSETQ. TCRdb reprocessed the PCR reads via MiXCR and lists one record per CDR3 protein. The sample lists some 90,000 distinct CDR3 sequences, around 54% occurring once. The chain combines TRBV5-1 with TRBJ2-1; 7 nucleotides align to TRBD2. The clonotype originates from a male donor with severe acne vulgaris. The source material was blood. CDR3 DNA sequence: TGCGCCAGCAGCTTGGAGGGAGGGATCTACAATGAGCAGTTCTTC. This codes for CASSLEGGIYNEQFF.